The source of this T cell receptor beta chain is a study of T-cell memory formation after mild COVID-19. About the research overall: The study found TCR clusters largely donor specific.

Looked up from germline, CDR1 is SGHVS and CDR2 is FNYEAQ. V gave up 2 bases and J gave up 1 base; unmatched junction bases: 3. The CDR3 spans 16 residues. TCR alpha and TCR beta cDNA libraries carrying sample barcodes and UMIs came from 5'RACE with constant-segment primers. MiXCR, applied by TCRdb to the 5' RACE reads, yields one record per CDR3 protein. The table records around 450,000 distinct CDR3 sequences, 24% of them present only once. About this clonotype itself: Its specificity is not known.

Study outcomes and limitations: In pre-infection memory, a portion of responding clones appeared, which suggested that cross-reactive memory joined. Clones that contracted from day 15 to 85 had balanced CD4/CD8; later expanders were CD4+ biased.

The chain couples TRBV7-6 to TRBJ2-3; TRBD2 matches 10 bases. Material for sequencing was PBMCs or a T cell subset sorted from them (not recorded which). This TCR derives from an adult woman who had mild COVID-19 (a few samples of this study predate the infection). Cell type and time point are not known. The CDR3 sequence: CASSLTAGGRTDTQYF. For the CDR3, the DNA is TGTGCCAGCAGCTTAACAGCGGGGGGGCGCACAGATACGCAGTATTTT.